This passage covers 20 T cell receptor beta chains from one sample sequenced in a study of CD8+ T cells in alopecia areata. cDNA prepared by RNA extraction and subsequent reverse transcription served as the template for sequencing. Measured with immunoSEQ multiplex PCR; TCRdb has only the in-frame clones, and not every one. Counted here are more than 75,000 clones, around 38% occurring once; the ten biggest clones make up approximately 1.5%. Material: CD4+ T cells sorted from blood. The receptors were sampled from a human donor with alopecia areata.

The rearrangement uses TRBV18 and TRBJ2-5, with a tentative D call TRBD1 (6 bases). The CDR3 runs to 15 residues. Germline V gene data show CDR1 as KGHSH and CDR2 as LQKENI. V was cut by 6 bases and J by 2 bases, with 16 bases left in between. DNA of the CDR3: TGTGCCAGCTCTCCTGAGACAGGAACGCAAGAGACCCAGTACTTC. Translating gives CASSPETGTQETQYF.

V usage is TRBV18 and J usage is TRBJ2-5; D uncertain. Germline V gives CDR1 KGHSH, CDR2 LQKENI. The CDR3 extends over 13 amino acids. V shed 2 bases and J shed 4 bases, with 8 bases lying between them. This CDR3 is CASSPGRGETQYF. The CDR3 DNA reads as TGTGCCAGCTCACCAGGGCGTGGAGAGACCCAGTACTTC.

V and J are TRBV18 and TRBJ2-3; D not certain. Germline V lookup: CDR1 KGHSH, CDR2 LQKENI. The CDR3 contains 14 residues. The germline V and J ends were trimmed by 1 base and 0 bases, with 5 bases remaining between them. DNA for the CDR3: TGTGCCAGCTCACCACGTCTAAGCACAGATACGCAGTATTTT. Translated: CASSPRLSTDTQYF.

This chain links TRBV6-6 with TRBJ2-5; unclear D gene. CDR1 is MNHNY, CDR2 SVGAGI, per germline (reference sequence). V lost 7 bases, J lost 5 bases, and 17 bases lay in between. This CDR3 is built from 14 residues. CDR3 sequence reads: CASTSHAVAETQYF. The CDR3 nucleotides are TGTGCCAGCACCTCCCACGCGGTCGCCGAGACCCAGTACTTC.

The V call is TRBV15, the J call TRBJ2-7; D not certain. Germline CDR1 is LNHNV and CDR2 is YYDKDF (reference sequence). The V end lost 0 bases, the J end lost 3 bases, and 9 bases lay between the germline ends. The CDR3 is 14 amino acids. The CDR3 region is CATSRDWADYEQYF. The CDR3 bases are TGTGCCACCAGCAGAGATTGGGCGGACTACGAGCAGTACTTC.

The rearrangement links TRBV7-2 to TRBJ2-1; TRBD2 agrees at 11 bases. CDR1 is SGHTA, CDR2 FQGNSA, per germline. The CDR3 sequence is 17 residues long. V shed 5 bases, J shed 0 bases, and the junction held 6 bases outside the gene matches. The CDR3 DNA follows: TGTGCCAGCAGCGCGACTAGCGGGACACCCTCCTACAATGAGCAGTTCTTC. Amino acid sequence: CASSATSGTPSYNEQFF. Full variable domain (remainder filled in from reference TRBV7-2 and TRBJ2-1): GAGVSQSPSNKVTEKGKDVELRCDPISGHTALYWYRQSLGQGLEFLIYFQGNSAPDKSGLPSDRFSAERTGGSVSTLTIQRTQQEDSAVYLCASSATSGTPSYNEQFFGPGTRLTVL.

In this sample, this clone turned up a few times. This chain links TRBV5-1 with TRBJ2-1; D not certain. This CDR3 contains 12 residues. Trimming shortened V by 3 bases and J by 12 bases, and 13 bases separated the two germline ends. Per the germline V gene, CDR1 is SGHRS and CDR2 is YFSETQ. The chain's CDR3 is CASSSEQGSQFF. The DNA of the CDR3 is TGCGCCAGCAGCTCTGAACAAGGCTCGCAGTTCTTC.

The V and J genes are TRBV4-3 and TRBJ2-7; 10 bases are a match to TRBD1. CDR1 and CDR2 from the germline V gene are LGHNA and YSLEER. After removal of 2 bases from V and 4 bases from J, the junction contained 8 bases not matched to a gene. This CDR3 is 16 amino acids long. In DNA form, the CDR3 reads TGCGCCAGCAGCCAATTCATCGGACAGGGGGGGTACGAGCAGTACTTC. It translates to CASSQFIGQGGYEQYF.

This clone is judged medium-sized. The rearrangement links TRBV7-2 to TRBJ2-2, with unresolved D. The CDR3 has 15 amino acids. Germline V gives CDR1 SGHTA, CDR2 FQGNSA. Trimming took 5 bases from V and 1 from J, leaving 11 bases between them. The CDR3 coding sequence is TGTGCCAGCAGCCCGCTACCCTTGAACACCGGGGAGCTGTTTTTT. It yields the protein CASSPLPLNTGELFF.

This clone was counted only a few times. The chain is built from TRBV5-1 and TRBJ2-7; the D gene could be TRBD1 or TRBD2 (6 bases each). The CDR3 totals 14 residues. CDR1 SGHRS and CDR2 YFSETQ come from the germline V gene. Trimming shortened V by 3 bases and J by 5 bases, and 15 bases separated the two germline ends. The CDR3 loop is CASSYGEGGHEQYF. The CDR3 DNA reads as TGCGCCAGCAGCTACGGAGAGGGGGGTCACGAGCAGTACTTC.

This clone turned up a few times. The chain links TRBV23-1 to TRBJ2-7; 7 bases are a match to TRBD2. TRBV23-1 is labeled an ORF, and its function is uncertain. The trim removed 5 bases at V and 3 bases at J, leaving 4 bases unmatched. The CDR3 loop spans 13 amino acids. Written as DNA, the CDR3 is TGCGCCAGCAGTGGGACGGGGGGCTACGAGCAGTACTTC. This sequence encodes CASSGTGGYEQYF.

The CDR3 region is CASSLAGQGETQYF. The CDR3 DNA reads as TGTGCCAGCAGCTTAGCTGGACAGGGAGAGACCCAGTACTTC. V gene TRBV7-2 combines with J gene TRBJ2-5, with 8 bases identical to TRBD1. CDR3 length: 14 amino acids. J was trimmed by 4 bases and V by 0 bases; bases with no gene match: 1. Germline CDR1 and CDR2: SGHTA and FQGNSA.

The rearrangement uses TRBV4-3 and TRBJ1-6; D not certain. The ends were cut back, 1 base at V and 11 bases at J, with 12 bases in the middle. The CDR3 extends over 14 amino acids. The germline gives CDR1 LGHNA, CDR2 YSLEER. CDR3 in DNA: TGCGCCAGCAGCCAAGGAATACAGAGAACACCCCTCCACTTT. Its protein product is CASSQGIQRTPLHF.

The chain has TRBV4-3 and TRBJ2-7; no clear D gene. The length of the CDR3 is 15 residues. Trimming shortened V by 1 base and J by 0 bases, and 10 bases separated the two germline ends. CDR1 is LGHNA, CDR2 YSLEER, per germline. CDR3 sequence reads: CASSQVSPGSYEQYF. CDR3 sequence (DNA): TGCGCCAGCAGCCAAGTGTCTCCCGGCTCCTACGAGCAGTACTTC.

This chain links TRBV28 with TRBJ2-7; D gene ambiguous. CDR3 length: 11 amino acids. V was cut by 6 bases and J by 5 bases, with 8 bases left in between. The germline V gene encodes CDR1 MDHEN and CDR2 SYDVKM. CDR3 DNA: TGTGCCAGCAGAACCAATAACGAGCAGTACTTC. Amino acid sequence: CASRTNNEQYF. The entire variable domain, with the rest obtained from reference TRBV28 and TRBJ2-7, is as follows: DVKVTQSSRYLVKRTGEKVFLECVQDMDHENMFWYRQDPGLGLRLIYFSYDVKMKEKGDIPEGYSVSREKKERFSLILESASTNQTSMYLCASRTNNEQYFGPGTRLTVT.

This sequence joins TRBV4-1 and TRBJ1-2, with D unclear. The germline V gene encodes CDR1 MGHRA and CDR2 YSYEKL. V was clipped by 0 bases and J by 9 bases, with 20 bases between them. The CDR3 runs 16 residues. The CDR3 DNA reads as TGCGCCAGCAGCCAAGATGGATCCGTCGGAGCAGAGCGCTACACCTTC. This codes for CASSQDGSVGAERYTF.

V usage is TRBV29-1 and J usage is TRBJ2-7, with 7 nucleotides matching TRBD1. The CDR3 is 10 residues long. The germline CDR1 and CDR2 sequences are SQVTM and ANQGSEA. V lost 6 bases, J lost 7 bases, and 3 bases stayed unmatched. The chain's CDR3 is CSVSGGEQYF. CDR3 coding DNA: TGCAGCGTGTCAGGGGGTGAGCAGTACTTC.

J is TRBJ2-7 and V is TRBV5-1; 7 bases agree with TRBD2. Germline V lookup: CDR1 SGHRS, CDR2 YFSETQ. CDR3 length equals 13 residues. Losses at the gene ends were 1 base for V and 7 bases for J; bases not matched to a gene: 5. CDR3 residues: CASSLQGGREQYF. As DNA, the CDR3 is TGCGCCAGCAGCTTGCAGGGAGGGAGGGAGCAGTACTTC.

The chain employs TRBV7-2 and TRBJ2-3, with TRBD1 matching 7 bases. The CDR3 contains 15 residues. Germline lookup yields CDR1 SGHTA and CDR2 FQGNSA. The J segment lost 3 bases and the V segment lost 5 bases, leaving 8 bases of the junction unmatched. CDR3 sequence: CASSLPPTGTDTQYF. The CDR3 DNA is TGTGCCAGCAGCCTCCCTCCGACAGGGACAGATACGCAGTATTTT.

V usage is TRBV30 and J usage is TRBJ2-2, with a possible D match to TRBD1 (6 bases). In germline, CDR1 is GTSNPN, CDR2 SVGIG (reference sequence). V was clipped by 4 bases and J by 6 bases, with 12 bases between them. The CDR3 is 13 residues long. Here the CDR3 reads CAWMAGAPGELFF. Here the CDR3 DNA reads TGTGCCTGGATGGCAGGGGCGCCCGGGGAGCTGTTTTTT.